These 30 T cell receptor beta chains were all obtained from the same sample, sequenced in a study of T-cell reconstitution after alpha-beta-depleted transplantation in children. TCRbeta library construction was performed incorporating unique molecular identifiers. Via MiXCR, TCRdb re-called the PCR reads, giving one row per CDR3 protein. Of 440,000 or so distinct CDR3 sequences in the sample, approximately 10% were seen once. The sample consisted of PBMCs from the stem cell graft donor, taken from the stem cell graft. Receptors originate from a human donor who donated a stem cell graft to a child with acute myeloid leukemia.

This clonotype was observed a few times. V gene TRBV5-4 combines with J gene TRBJ2-5; 16 nucleotides align to TRBD2. The V segment lost 2 bases and the J segment 1 base; nucleotides outside the gene matches: 5. This CDR3 has 18 residues. Germline V gene data show CDR1 as SGHNT and CDR2 as YYREEE (reference sequence). The CDR3: CASSLGTSGGAVQETQYF. CDR3 DNA sequence: TGTGCCAGCAGCTTAGGGACTAGCGGGGGGGCGGTCCAAGAGACCCAGTACTTC. The whole variable domain, remainder taken from reference TRBV5-4 and TRBJ2-5, is ETGVTQSPTHLIKTRGQQVTLRCSSQSGHNTVSWYQQALGQGPQFIFQYYREEENGRGNFPPRFSGLQFPNYSSELNVNALELDDSALYLCASSLGTSGGAVQETQYFGPGTRLLVL.

The chain combines TRBV6-6 with TRBJ2-1, with D perhaps given as TRBD1 or TRBD2 (5 bases each). The CDR3 has 12 residues. The germline gives CDR1 MNHNY, CDR2 SVGAGI (reference sequence). Trimming removed 2 bases at V and 16 bases at J, with 15 bases between. The CDR3 DNA reads as TGTGCCAGCAGTTACAACCGGGACCCATTTTTCTTC. Amino acids: CASSYNRDPFFF.

This rearrangement joins TRBV2 to TRBJ2-1; D is perhaps TRBD1 or TRBD2 (5 bases each). The germline V gene encodes CDR1 SNHLY and CDR2 FYNNEI. Trimming removed 3 bases at V and 15 bases at J, with 15 bases between. CDR3 size: 12 residues. The CDR3 loop is CASSDPKGPLFF. The CDR3 DNA is TGTGCCAGCAGTGATCCTAAGGGACCCTTGTTCTTC. Filled out from reference TRBV2 and TRBJ2-1, the complete variable domain reads EPEVTQTPSHQVTQMGQEVILRCVPISNHLYFYWYRQILGQKVEFLVSFYNNEISEKSEIFDDQFSVERPDGSNFTLKIRSTKLEDSAMYFCASSDPKGPLFFGPGTRLTVL.

The count of this clonotype is one. The chain couples TRBV4-2 to TRBJ2-1, with 10 bases identical to TRBD2. J was trimmed by 9 bases and V by 4 bases; bases with no gene match: 9. Germline V gene data show CDR1 as LGHNA and CDR2 as YNFKEQ. CDR3 length equals 15 residues. The CDR3 protein is CASSPGLAGVGEQFF. The CDR3 nucleotides read TGTGCCAGCAGCCCCGGGCTAGCGGGAGTTGGTGAGCAGTTCTTC.

The chain combines TRBV7-9 with TRBJ2-5; the D gene could be TRBD1 or TRBD2 (7 bases each). The germline V gene encodes CDR1 SEHNR and CDR2 FQNEAQ (reference sequence). Trimming stripped 6 bases from V and 0 bases from J, with 17 bases between. This CDR3 comprises 16 residues. The CDR3 coding sequence is TGTGCCAGCAGTTCCAGGGGGGGTCCGGACCAAGAGACCCAGTACTTC. Its protein product is CASSSRGGPDQETQYF.

This clonotype was recorded a few times. J is TRBJ2-1 and V is TRBV9, with 8 positions matching TRBD1. With V trimmed by 3 bases and J by 7 bases, 12 bases remained unmatched. Germline-derived CDR1 and CDR2 are SGDLS and YYNGEE. CDR3 size: 16 residues. CDR3 nucleotide sequence: TGTGCCAGCAGCGGTGTATCAGGGGGCGCGGGGAATGAGCAGTTCTTC. Protein sequence: CASSGVSGGAGNEQFF.

The chain links TRBV5-1 to TRBJ2-3; TRBD2 agrees at 10 bases. After removal of 4 bases from V and 2 bases from J, the junction contained 7 bases not matched to a gene. The CDR3 sequence is 16 residues long. Germline lookup yields CDR1 SGHRS and CDR2 YFSETQ. CDR3 bases: TGCGCCAGCAGCGGCGTGACTAGCGGGTACACAGATACGCAGTATTTT. This gives the protein CASSGVTSGYTDTQYF.

V usage is TRBV9 and J usage is TRBJ2-5, with 9 bases aligning to TRBD2. CDR1 and CDR2 from the germline V gene are SGDLS and YYNGEE. The CDR3 is made up of 14 amino acids. The trim removed 2 bases at V and 4 bases at J, leaving 3 bases unmatched. The CDR3 DNA reads TGTGCCAGCAGCGTTAGCGGGAGATCAGAGACCCAGTACTTC. Protein sequence: CASSVSGRSETQYF.

This clonotype was seen more than once but under ten times. The chain combines TRBV4-1 with TRBJ2-5; TRBD1 is a possible D gene (6 bases). The V and J ends lost 4 bases and 5 bases respectively, with 23 bases between them. CDR3 length equals 17 residues. Germline lookup yields CDR1 MGHRA and CDR2 YSYEKL. CDR3 loop: CASSLNLGHTGRETQYF. CDR3 coding DNA: TGCGCCAGCAGCCTAAACCTGGGACATACCGGTCGGGAGACCCAGTACTTC.

The chain employs TRBV28 and TRBJ2-3, with no clear D. The germline CDR1 and CDR2 sequences are MDHEN and SYDVKM. The CDR3 runs to 15 residues. Trimming shortened V by 5 bases and J by 4 bases, and 16 bases separated the two germline ends. CDR3 in DNA: TGTGCCAGCAGTCCCCCGGGCTTCAAAGCAGATACGCAGTATTTT. Amino acids: CASSPPGFKADTQYF.

This clonotype was counted between two and nine times. J is TRBJ2-5 and V is TRBV7-8, with D possibly being TRBD1 (5 bases). The ends were cut back, 6 bases at V and 1 base at J, with 9 bases in the middle. Germline CDR1 SGHVS, CDR2 FQNEAQ. This CDR3 contains 13 residues. The CDR3 DNA follows: TGTGCCAGCAGAAAGGGGATCCAAGAGACCCAGTACTTC. This sequence encodes CASRKGIQETQYF.

The gene calls are TRBV4-3 and TRBJ2-1; D might be TRBD1 (6 bases). V was shortened by 0 bases and J by 4 bases, with 7 bases between the two germline ends. The CDR3 has 14 residues. Germline CDR1 LGHNA, CDR2 YSLEER. The CDR3 DNA reads TGCGCCAGCAGCCAAGAAGGACAGTACAATGAGCAGTTCTTC. It specifies CASSQEGQYNEQFF.

There are a few counts of this clonotype. The chain has TRBV12-3 or TRBV12-4 and TRBJ2-7, with D maybe TRBD1 (6 bases). The CDR3 is made up of 14 amino acids. The germline V and J ends were trimmed by 7 bases and 3 bases, with 16 bases remaining between them. This CDR3 is CASNPPGQIYEQYV. DNA of the CDR3: TGTGCCAGCAATCCTCCGGGACAAATCTACGAGCAGTACGTC.

This clonotype was counted between two and nine times. This sequence joins TRBV7-2 and TRBJ1-3; 8 bases line up with TRBD1. CDR1 and CDR2 (germline): SGHTA, FQGNSA. The CDR3 contains 14 residues. The ends lost 6 bases at V and 2 bases at J; junction bases unmatched: 3. CDR3 residues: CASRPGGTGNTIYF. CDR3 sequence (DNA): TGTGCCAGCAGGCCAGGGGGCACTGGAAACACCATATATTTT.

This sequence joins TRBV12-2 and TRBJ1-1. TRBV12-2 is labeled a pseudogene. The CDR3 loop spans 13 amino acids. The CDR3 reads CASRLGSSEEAFF. As DNA, the CDR3 is TGTGCAAGTCGCTTAGGTTCGTCTGAAGAAGCTTTCTTT.

This clonotype has just a few counts. The gene calls are TRBV10-3 and TRBJ2-3; 8 nucleotides line up with TRBD2. The germline V gene has CDR1 ENHRY and CDR2 SYGVKD. The junction had 9 bases not matched to a gene; V was cut back by 11 bases and J by 2 bases. This CDR3 spans 14 amino acids. The CDR3 reads CAAGPGGDTDTQYF. CDR3 DNA sequence: TGTGCCGCTGGGCCCGGGGGGGACACAGATACGCAGTATTTT.

This clonotype has at least ten counts. The chain is built from TRBV9 and TRBJ2-1; maybe TRBD2 (6 bases). The germline gives CDR1 SGDLS, CDR2 YYNGEE. V lost 5 bases and J 4 bases, leaving 16 bases between the germline ends. This CDR3 contains 15 residues. The CDR3 sequence is CASSRMAGQYNEQFF. The DNA of the CDR3 is TGTGCCAGCAGTAGGATGGCGGGGCAATACAATGAGCAGTTCTTC.

This clonotype was detected only a few times. The V call is TRBV7-8, the J call TRBJ2-1, with no clear D. Germline V CDR1 and CDR2: SGHVS, FQNEAQ. V was clipped by 5 bases and J by 2 bases, with 13 bases between them. There are 15 residues in the CDR3. The CDR3 sequence is CASSPGSRPYNEQFF. The CDR3 nucleotides read TGTGCCAGCAGCCCCGGTAGTCGCCCCTACAATGAGCAGTTCTTC.

This clonotype has a handful of counts. V gene TRBV10-2 combines with J gene TRBJ2-3, with 10 bases matching TRBD2. J was trimmed by 5 bases and V by 0 bases; bases with no gene match: 2. The CDR3 length is 15 residues. Germline CDR1 is WSHSY and CDR2 is SAAADI. The CDR3 coding sequence is TGCGCCAGCAGTGAGTCTGGACTAGCGGTAGATACGCAGTATTTT. Its translation is CASSESGLAVDTQYF.

V usage is TRBV2 and J usage is TRBJ2-7; 10 nucleotides match TRBD2. The CDR3 covers 15 residues. V lost 4 bases to trimming and J lost 3 bases; unmatched junction nucleotides: 6. Germline values: CDR1 SNHLY, CDR2 FYNNEI. CDR3 nucleotides: TGTGCCAGCAGTGTTTGGGCTAGCGGGAGCTACGAGCAGTACTTC. Translation gives CASSVWASGSYEQYF.

This clonotype occurred many times. Compared with germline, one end of the junction differs, possibly owing to a read error. V gene TRBV5-1 combines with J gene TRBJ2-2; possibly TRBD1 for D (5 bases). The CDR3 is 12 residues long. CDR1 and CDR2 (germline): SGHRS, YFSETQ. DNA of the CDR3: TGTGCCAGCAGCTTAGGGGCCGGGGAGCTGTTTTTT. Its translation: CASSLGAGELFF.

There are many counts of this clonotype. The chain carries TRBV20-1 and TRBJ2-1; D gene uncertain. The CDR3 totals 14 residues. V shed 5 bases and J shed 6 bases, with 17 bases lying between them. CDR1 and CDR2 from the germline V gene are DFQATT and SNEGSKA (reference sequence). This chain's CDR3 is CSAPLDGTGNEQFF. CDR3 DNA: TGCAGTGCTCCCCTGGACGGCACGGGCAATGAGCAGTTCTTC.

The chain links TRBV6-5 to TRBJ1-1; 10 positions agree with TRBD1. The CDR3 is 15 amino acids. V lost 2 bases to trimming and J lost 4 bases; unmatched junction nucleotides: 4. Germline V gene sequence: CDR1 MNHEY, CDR2 SVGAGI. CDR3 region: CASSYGRTGGTEAFF. The CDR3, as DNA: TGTGCCAGCAGTTACGGGAGGACAGGGGGCACTGAAGCTTTCTTT.

The chain uses TRBV11-1 and TRBJ2-7; 12 bases match TRBD1. V trimming: 4 bases; J trimming: 7 bases; junction bases outside the gene matches: 5. This CDR3 is built from 14 residues. Germline values: CDR1 SGHAT, CDR2 FQDESV (reference sequence). This CDR3 is CASSSGQGAGEQYF. For the CDR3, the DNA is TGTGCCAGCAGCTCGGGACAGGGGGCAGGGGAGCAGTACTTC.

This clonotype has more than one count but fewer than ten. The chain links TRBV5-5 to TRBJ2-2, with D perhaps matching TRBD2 (6 bases). This CDR3 has 14 residues. The V end lost 0 bases, the J end lost 6 bases, and 9 bases lay between the germline ends. Per the germline V gene, CDR1 is SGHKS and CDR2 is YYEKEE (reference sequence). The CDR3 protein is CASSLVRRAGELFF. The DNA of the CDR3 is TGTGCCAGCAGCTTGGTCAGGAGGGCCGGGGAGCTGTTTTTT.

In this sample, this clonotype turned up many times. As DNA, the CDR3 is TGTGCCATCAGGGGGGCCGCCGGGAAAGAGACCCAGTACTTC. The encoded protein is CAIRGAAGKETQYF. The chain is built from TRBV10-3 and TRBJ2-5, with D possibly being TRBD1 (6 bases). The ends were cut back, 6 bases at V and 3 bases at J, with 14 bases in the middle. Germline V gives CDR1 ENHRY, CDR2 SYGVKD. The CDR3 runs to 14 residues.

In its sample, this clonotype was seen many times. This chain links TRBV10-3 with TRBJ2-1; D is uncertain. Germline V CDR1 and CDR2: ENHRY, SYGVKD. The V and J ends lost 6 bases and 9 bases respectively, with 12 bases between them. CDR3 length equals 12 residues. The CDR3 loop reads CAIRPFSGEQFF. The CDR3 DNA reads as TGTGCCATCAGGCCTTTTTCGGGTGAGCAGTTCTTC.

The rearrangement joins TRBV4-3 to TRBJ2-2; D not certain. CDR3 length: 14 amino acids. V was trimmed by 0 bases and J by 5 bases, leaving 7 bases between them. Germline CDR1 LGHNA, CDR2 YSLEER. CDR3 DNA sequence: TGCGCCAGCAGCCAAGATTATGTGACCGGGGAGCTGTTTTTT. This gives the protein CASSQDYVTGELFF.

J is TRBJ2-5 and V is TRBV20-1, with D uncertain. The V end was cut by 6 bases, the J end by 4 bases, with 18 bases between. This CDR3 has 14 residues. The germline V gene has CDR1 DFQATT and CDR2 SNEGSKA (reference sequence). CDR3 coding DNA: TGCAGTGCCATGCCAGATTCTGTCCGAGAGACCCAGTACTTC. Translation: CSAMPDSVRETQYF.

With respect to this clonotype: It is likely a read error, because the conserved phenylalanine at the end of the CDR3 is missing. The chain links TRBV28 to TRBJ1-5; 11 positions match TRBD1. Germline values: CDR1 MDHEN, CDR2 SYDVKM. Trimming cost V 3 bases and J 1 base; bases outside gene matches: 8. There are 18 residues in the CDR3. The DNA of the CDR3 is TGTGCCAGCAGTTTCTACGGACAGGGGGCTTGGAGCAATCAGCCCCAGCATCTT. Its translation: CASSFYGQGAWSNQPQHL.